The present entry profiles one T cell receptor beta chain with its context. Its matching antigen is unknown. The data derive from a study of T cell responses to AZD1222 COVID-19 vaccine. Here immunoSEQ multiplex PCR was the method, and the copy in TCRdb shows in-frame clones only, minus some. The sample has 65,000 to 95,000 clones, around 84% seen once. Study-wide results and caveats: Variant regions that are unmutated are reportedly the target of nearly half of spike-specific TCRs. The donors showed a predominance of white British ancestry and of females, with possible underestimation of clonal diversity. With dominance at 160-218 and 743-854, vaccine-associated CD4 TCRs spanned spike.

The CDR3 is 15 amino acids. Per the germline V gene, CDR1 is MDHEN and CDR2 is SYDVKM. The V end lost 5 bases, the J end lost 6 bases, and 20 bases lay between the germline ends. The chain has TRBV28 and TRBJ2-7; the D call may be TRBD1 or TRBD2 (5 bases each). The sequenced sample was peripheral blood, obtained on day 0 of AZD1222 vaccination. The receptor was derived from an adult in good health. CDR3 bases: TGTGCCAGCAGTCCCCCCGGGACCCCTGGGGCCGAGCAGTACTTC. It yields the protein CASSPPGTPGAEQYF.